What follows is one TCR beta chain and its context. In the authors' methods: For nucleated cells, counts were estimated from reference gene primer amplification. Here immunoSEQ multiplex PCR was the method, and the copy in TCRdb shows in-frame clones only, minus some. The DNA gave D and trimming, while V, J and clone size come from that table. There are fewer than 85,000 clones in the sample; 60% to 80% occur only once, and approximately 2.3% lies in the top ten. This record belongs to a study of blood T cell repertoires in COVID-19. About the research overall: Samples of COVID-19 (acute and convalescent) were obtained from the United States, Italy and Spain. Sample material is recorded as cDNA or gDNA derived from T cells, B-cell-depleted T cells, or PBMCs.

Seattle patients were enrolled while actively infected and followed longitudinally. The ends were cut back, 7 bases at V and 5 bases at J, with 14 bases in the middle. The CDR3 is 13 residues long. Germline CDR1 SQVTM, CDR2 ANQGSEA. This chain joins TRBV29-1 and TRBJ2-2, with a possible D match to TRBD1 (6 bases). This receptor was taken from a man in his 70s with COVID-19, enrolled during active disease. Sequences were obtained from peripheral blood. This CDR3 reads CSAPDRRTGELFF. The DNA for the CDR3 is TGCAGCGCCCCGGACAGAAGAACCGGGGAGCTGTTTTTT.